This TCR beta chain was sequenced during a study of blood T cell repertoires in COVID-19. Turning to the study itself: The cDNA or gDNA used as material had been derived from T cells, B-cell-depleted T cells, or PBMCs.

Sequencing used immunoSEQ multiplex PCR; TCRdb keeps in-frame clones, though not all of them. The sample lists roughly 52,000 clones, roughly 85% occurring once. Trimming cost V 6 bases and J 0 bases, with 8 bases left between them. The CDR3 consists of 13 residues. The germline gives CDR1 SGHNT, CDR2 YYREEE (reference sequence). The TCR originated in a human donor in a cohort sampled during active COVID-19. Sequenced: peripheral blood. The rearrangement links TRBV5-4 to TRBJ2-3; D remains ambiguous. As DNA, the CDR3 is TGTGCCAGCATGACTTCTAGCACAGATACGCAGTATTTT. Translating it yields CASMTSSTDTQYF.